This T cell receptor beta chain was documented in a study of blood T cell repertoires in COVID-19. Method: immunoSEQ multiplex PCR; TCRdb's copy keeps in-frame clones and lacks some. Of under 60,000 clones listed, roughly 79% are singletons. Germline-derived CDR1 and CDR2 are MNHEY and SVGAGI. V gave up 8 bases and J gave up 2 bases, with 10 bases separating them. This CDR3 has 13 amino acids. This clonotype originated in a man aged 55 to 70 with acute or convalescent COVID-19. The sequencing input was peripheral blood. This chain links TRBV6-5 with TRBJ1-5; no reliable D call. The CDR3 sequence: CASAGSGNQPQHF. CDR3 sequence (DNA): TGTGCCAGCGCGGGGAGTGGCAATCAGCCCCAGCATTTT.